This T cell receptor (beta chain) comes out of a study of early T cells in non-severe SARS-CoV-2 infection. The wider study: Sequencing was performed on bulk RNA from unsorted whole blood, leaving chains unpaired. Findings and caveats of the study: Lookups in VDJdb leaned toward anti-spike CD8 responses and missed private and CD4 specificities.

This CDR3 has 17 residues. Germline CDR1 is SGDLS and CDR2 is YYNGEE. Trimming took 5 bases from V and 4 from J; bases not matched to a gene: 12. Unique molecular identifiers were attached to individual cDNA molecules. A single record per CDR3 protein comes from TCRdb applying MiXCR to the 5' RACE reads. The sample shows approximately 71,000 distinct CDR3 sequences, around 12% of them seen only once. This clonotype was seen at least ten times. Its cognate antigen is unknown. The sequenced sample consisted of whole blood. The rearrangement uses TRBV9 and TRBJ2-2, with 9 bases fitting TRBD2. This TCR was sampled from an adult who was a healthcare worker with PCR-confirmed SARS-CoV-2 infection or an uninfected control (not recorded which). The CDR3: CASSPGLAPRATGELFF. In DNA form, the CDR3 reads TGTGCCAGCAGTCCGGGACTAGCTCCGAGGGCCACCGGGGAGCTGTTTTTT.